The next 8 T cell receptor beta chains were all read from a single sample in a study of response to subunit inactivated influenza vaccine. Using its own MiXCR run on the RT-PCR reads, TCRdb lists one record per CDR3 protein. The table shows more than 550,000 distinct CDR3 sequences, with 12% occurring only once. Material: PBMCs from blood, obtained on the day of vaccination. All receptors derive from a man aged 45-65 years who received an inactivated influenza vaccine.

The V gene is TRBV6-1, the J gene TRBJ2-6, with 7 bases fitting TRBD1. The V gene end was trimmed by 7 bases and the J gene end by 0 bases; junction bases not matched to a gene: 0. The germline gives CDR1 MNHNS, CDR2 SASEGT. There are 14 residues in the CDR3. In DNA, the CDR3 is TGTGCCAGCAACAGGGGCTCTGGGGCCAACGTCCTGACTTTC. Protein product: CASNRGSGANVLTF.

The chain links TRBV20-1 to TRBJ1-6; D unclear. Looked up from germline, CDR1 is DFQATT and CDR2 is SNEGSKA (reference sequence). Deletions cut 0 bases from V and 5 bases from J, with 17 bases between. The CDR3 is 17 amino acids. The CDR3 sequence: CSARDPLSGKNNSPLHF. DNA of the CDR3: TGCAGTGCTAGAGACCCCCTCTCCGGCAAAAATAATTCACCCCTCCACTTT.

This clonotype was seen a handful of times. V usage is TRBV18 and J usage is TRBJ2-1, with 8 bases fitting TRBD2. Trimming cost V 3 bases and J 10 bases; bases outside gene matches: 8. Germline CDR1 is KGHSH and CDR2 is LQKENI. The CDR3 covers 14 residues. Here the CDR3 DNA reads TGTGCCAGCTCACCCCGGGGGGGATCGCGGGAGCAGTTCTTC. Its translation: CASSPRGGSREQFF.

This clonotype was observed a few times. V usage is TRBV27 and J usage is TRBJ1-6, with 9 bases fitting TRBD1. CDR3 length: 14 amino acids. With V trimmed by 4 bases and J by 9 bases, 4 bases remained unmatched. Looked up from germline, CDR1 is MNHEY and CDR2 is SMNVEV (reference sequence). The CDR3 sequence: CASSSGQGSSPLHF. DNA for the CDR3: TGTGCCAGCAGTTCCGGACAGGGGAGTTCACCCCTCCACTTT.

This sequence joins TRBV3-1 and TRBJ2-5; D ambiguous. In germline, CDR1 is LGHDT, CDR2 YNNKEL (reference sequence). Trimming removed 0 bases at V and 0 bases at J, with 8 bases between. The CDR3 runs to 15 residues. The CDR3 loop reads CASSQDQDDQETQYF. CDR3 coding DNA: TGTGCCAGCAGCCAAGATCAGGACGACCAAGAGACCCAGTACTTC.

This clonotype was counted only a few times. The genes are TRBV15 and TRBJ2-2; maybe TRBD2 (6 bases). The CDR3 is 14 residues long. Germline CDR1 LNHNV, CDR2 YYDKDF (reference sequence). The V gene lost 4 bases and the J gene lost 5 bases, with 11 bases spanning the gap. CDR3 protein: CATSKTRFTGELFF. CDR3 coding DNA: TGTGCCACCAGCAAGACTAGATTTACCGGGGAGCTGTTTTTT.

This clonotype was seen a few times. The chain links TRBV27 to TRBJ1-1; no definite D call. CDR3 size: 13 residues. Germline loops: CDR1 MNHEY, CDR2 SMNVEV (reference sequence). V lost 6 bases and J 0 bases, leaving 8 bases between the germline ends. The CDR3 DNA is TGTGCCAGCAGGGCCAAAATGAACACTGAAGCTTTCTTT. It yields the protein CASRAKMNTEAFF.

On this clonotype itself: The junction differs from germline at one of its ends, possibly a read error. This chain links TRBV7-8 with TRBJ2-3; the D gene is possibly TRBD1 (6 bases). The CDR3 spans 12 residues. Germline CDR1 SGHVS, CDR2 FQNEAQ. Here the CDR3 reads CASSPGDNFANF. In DNA form, the CDR3 reads TGTGCCAGCAGCCCTGGGGACAACTTCGCTAATTTT.